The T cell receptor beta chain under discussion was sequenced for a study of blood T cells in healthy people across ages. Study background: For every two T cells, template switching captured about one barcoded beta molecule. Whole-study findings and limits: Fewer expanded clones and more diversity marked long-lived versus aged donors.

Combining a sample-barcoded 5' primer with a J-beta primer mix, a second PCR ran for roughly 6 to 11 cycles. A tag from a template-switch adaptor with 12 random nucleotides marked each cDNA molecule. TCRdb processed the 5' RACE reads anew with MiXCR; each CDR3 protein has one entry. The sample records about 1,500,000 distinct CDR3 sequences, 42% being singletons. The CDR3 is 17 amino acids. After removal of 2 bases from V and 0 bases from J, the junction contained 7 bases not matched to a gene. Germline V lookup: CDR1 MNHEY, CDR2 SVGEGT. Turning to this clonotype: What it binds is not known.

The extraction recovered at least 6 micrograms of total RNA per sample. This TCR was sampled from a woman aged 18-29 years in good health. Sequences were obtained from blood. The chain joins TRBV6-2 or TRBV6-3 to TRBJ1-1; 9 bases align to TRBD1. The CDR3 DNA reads TGTGCCAGCAGTTACATTACCGGGACAGGGCTGAACACTGAAGCTTTCTTT. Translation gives CASSYITGTGLNTEAFF.